Following are 4 T cell receptor beta chains from one sample sequenced in a study of T-cell reconstitution after alpha-beta-depleted transplantation in children. Unique molecular identifiers were incorporated when the TCRbeta library was constructed. In TCRdb, the PCR reads were re-called with MiXCR into one record per CDR3 protein. This table holds 550,000 to 800,000 distinct CDR3 sequences, around 14% found once. The input for sequencing was PBMCs, taken before TCRalphabeta/CD19-depleted stem cell transplant. All receptors derive from a girl aged 2 to 9 with congenital amegakaryocytic thrombocytopenia, due to receive a stem cell transplant.

On this clonotype: This may be a read error, as it is one base from a much larger clone. The gene calls are TRBV20-1 and TRBJ2-1; 7 bases agree with TRBD2. CDR3 length: 13 residues. CDR1 and CDR2 (germline): DFQATT, SNEGSKA (reference sequence). CDR3 residues: CSARAGAWDEQSF. CDR3 coding DNA: TGCAGTGCTAGGGCGGGAGCGTGGGATGAGCAGTCCTTC.

The table lists this clonotype with a count of one. The chain recombines TRBV10-2 with TRBJ2-7; D possibly corresponds to TRBD2 (5 bases). The CDR3 is made up of 13 amino acids. V shed 2 bases and J shed 3 bases, with 8 bases lying between them. The germline V gene encodes CDR1 WSHSY and CDR2 SAAADI. The CDR3 reads CASSEGLDYEQYF. As DNA, the CDR3 is TGCGCCAGCAGTGAGGGACTCGACTACGAGCAGTACTTC.

In its sample, this clonotype was seen a few times. The V call is TRBV5-1, the J call TRBJ1-1, with a weak D call TRBD1 (6 bases). Between the trimmed V and J ends, which lost 6 bases and 4 bases, there was a span of 16 bases. This CDR3 has 14 residues. Germline CDR1 is SGHRS and CDR2 is YFSETQ. Here the CDR3 DNA reads TGCGCCAGCACCCTACAGGGATCGTCCACTGAAGCTTTCTTT. Protein sequence: CASTLQGSSTEAFF.

CDR3 DNA sequence: TGTGCCAGGATTTGGGACAGCCCAAATTCACCCCTCCACTTT. Protein sequence: CARIWDSPNSPLHF. The chain combines TRBV25-1 with TRBJ1-6, with 7 nucleotides matching TRBD1. Looked up from germline, CDR1 is MGHDK and CDR2 is SYGVNS. The ends lost 9 bases at V and 7 bases at J; junction bases unmatched: 9. This CDR3 is built from 14 residues. The whole variable domain, remainder taken from reference TRBV25-1 and TRBJ1-6, is EADIYQTPRYLVIGTGKKITLECSQTMGHDKMYWYQQDPGMELHLIHYSYGVNSTEKGDLSSESTVSRIRTEHFPLTLESARPSHTSQYLCARIWDSPNSPLHFGNGTRLTVT.